The 8 T cell receptor beta chains listed next were all sequenced from one sample in a study of cytomegalovirus exposure and HLA in healthy donors. PCR primers comprised 60 Vbeta and 13 Jbeta primers. Measured with immunoSEQ multiplex PCR; TCRdb has only the in-frame clones, and not every one. This sample's table has 50,000 to 70,000 clones. Material for sequencing was PBMCs. The receptors were gathered from a male donor in good health and CMV-seronegative.

The rearrangement uses TRBV4-3 and TRBJ1-2; D not resolved. The germline V gene has CDR1 LGHNA and CDR2 YSLEER. Trimming stripped 0 bases from V and 4 bases from J, with 12 bases between. The CDR3 has 15 amino acids. CDR3 nucleotides: TGCGCCAGCAGCCAAGAGGCCCTTACCTCCTATGGCTACACCTTC. Translated: CASSQEALTSYGYTF.

CDR3 DNA: TGCGCCAGCACCACCGACCTACAGGACAATGAGCAGTTCTTC. It encodes CASTTDLQDNEQFF. The V gene is TRBV5-1, the J gene TRBJ2-1; possibly TRBD1 for D (5 bases). The CDR3 runs 14 residues. Trimming cost V 6 bases and J 5 bases, with 15 bases left between them. From germline, CDR1 is SGHRS and CDR2 YFSETQ.

This chain joins TRBV6-5 and TRBJ1-4; D is uncertain. Deletions cut 5 bases from V and 4 bases from J, with 14 bases between. Germline CDR1 MNHEY, CDR2 SVGAGI. The CDR3 consists of 15 residues. CDR3 DNA sequence: TGTGCCAGCAGTGCTGGACTGGACCGTAATGAAAAACTGTTTTTT. Its protein is CASSAGLDRNEKLFF.

The chain carries TRBV30 and TRBJ1-4; D unresolved. CDR3 length: 13 amino acids. Between the trimmed V and J ends, which lost 1 base and 7 bases, there was a span of 10 bases. Germline V gene lookup returns CDR1 GTSNPN and CDR2 SVGIG (reference sequence). As DNA, the CDR3 is TGTGCCTGGAGTGCCTTACCGGGTGAAAAACTGTTTTTT. Its translation is CAWSALPGEKLFF.

V and J are TRBV6-5 and TRBJ2-3; perhaps TRBD2 as D (5 bases). This CDR3 spans 14 amino acids. The V end was cut by 0 bases, the J end by 1 base, with 5 bases between. Germline V gene lookup returns CDR1 MNHEY and CDR2 SVGAGI. CDR3 nucleotides: TGTGCCAGCAGTTACTCCGGGGGCACAGATACGCAGTATTTT. This codes for CASSYSGGTDTQYF.

Concerning this clone itself: In the same sample, other DNA sequences code for this CDR3. The J gene is TRBJ1-1, the V gene TRBV10-3; no definite D call. The CDR3 sequence is 13 residues long. V shed 11 bases and J shed 1 base, with 14 bases lying between them. Germline lookup yields CDR1 ENHRY and CDR2 SYGVKD. The CDR3 protein is CAAQVRTNTEAFF. The CDR3, as DNA: TGTGCCGCACAAGTCCGTACGAACACTGAAGCTTTCTTT.

The chain carries TRBV5-1 and TRBJ2-2, with D perhaps TRBD1 (6 bases). This CDR3 has 15 amino acids. Looked up from germline, CDR1 is SGHRS and CDR2 is YFSETQ. The germline V and J ends were trimmed by 3 bases and 3 bases, with 12 bases remaining between them. CDR3 nucleotide sequence: TGCGCCAGCAGCTCAATGGCAGGGGACACCGGGGAGCTGTTTTTT. This gives the protein CASSSMAGDTGELFF.

CDR3 sequence: CASSLTGINQPQHF. DNA of the CDR3: TGTGCCAGCAGCTTGACAGGGATTAATCAGCCCCAGCATTTT. The chain is built from TRBV11-2 and TRBJ1-5, with 7 bases aligning to TRBD1. The CDR3 extends over 14 amino acids. The V gene's germline CDR1 is SGHAT and CDR2 FQNNGV. Losses at the gene ends were 3 bases for V and 4 bases for J; bases not matched to a gene: 3.